The source of this T cell receptor (beta chain) is a study of human T cells and chemical hapten exposure. Whole-study context: DPC 0.01% went on the upper back by patch test, with reading at 6 days. The study enrolled mostly female patients with alopecia areata, totalis or universalis. The study traced per-sample TCR yield variation mainly to small differences in pooled library volumes.

Time point here: patch test 1, 2 weeks after DPC sensitization. Treatment in this sample: therapeutic diphenylcyclopropenone sensitization with weekly scalp DPC. This clonotype was recorded many times. The antigen remains unidentified. General observations from the study: Significantly more large CDR3 similarity clusters arose among expanded TCRs than among controls.

MiXCR, applied by TCRdb to the RACE reads, yields one record per CDR3 protein. This table holds 85,000 to 100,000 distinct CDR3 sequences, under 15% found once. V dropped 0 bases and J dropped 1 base, with 17 bases sitting between them. Per the germline V gene, CDR1 is SGHVS and CDR2 is FQNEAQ. This CDR3 has 18 amino acids. This chain uses TRBV7-8 with TRBJ2-3, with D tentatively TRBD1 (5 bases). This material consisted of whole blood, taken in connection with sensitization to the hapten diphenylcyclopropenone (DPC). The receptor comes from a woman aged 35 to 49 with alopecia areata. Some clones in this sample may be carry-over from other donors' samples. The DNA of the CDR3 is TGTGCCAGCAGCTTAGCCAGGGTCTGGGGTGGGGGCACAGATACGCAGTATTTT. As protein: CASSLARVWGGGTDTQYF.